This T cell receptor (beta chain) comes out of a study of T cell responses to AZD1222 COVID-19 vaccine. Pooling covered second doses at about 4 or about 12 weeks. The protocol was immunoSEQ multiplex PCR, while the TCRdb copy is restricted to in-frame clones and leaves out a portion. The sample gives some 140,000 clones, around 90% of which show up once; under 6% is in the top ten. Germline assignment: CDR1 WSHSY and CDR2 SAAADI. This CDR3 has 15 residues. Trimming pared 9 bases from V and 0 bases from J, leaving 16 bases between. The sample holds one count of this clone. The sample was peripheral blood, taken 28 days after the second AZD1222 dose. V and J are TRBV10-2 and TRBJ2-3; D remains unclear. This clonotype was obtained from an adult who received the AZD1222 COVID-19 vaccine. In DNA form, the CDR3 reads TGCGCCAGTATTGTGGGGTACCCTAGCACAGATACGCAGTATTTT. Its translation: CASIVGYPSTDTQYF.